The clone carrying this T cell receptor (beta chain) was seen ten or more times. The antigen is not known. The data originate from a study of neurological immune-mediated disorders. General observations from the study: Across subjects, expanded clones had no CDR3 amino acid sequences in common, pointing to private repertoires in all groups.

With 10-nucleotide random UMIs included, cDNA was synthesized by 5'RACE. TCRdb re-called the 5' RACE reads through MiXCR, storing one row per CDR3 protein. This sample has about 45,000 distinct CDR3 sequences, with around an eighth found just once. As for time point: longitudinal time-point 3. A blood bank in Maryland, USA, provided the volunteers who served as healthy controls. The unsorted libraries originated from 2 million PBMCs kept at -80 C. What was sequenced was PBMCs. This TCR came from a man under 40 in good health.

The CDR3 coding sequence is TGCGCCAGCAGGTCTGGACAGGGGACAGATACGCAGTATTTT. Protein: CASRSGQGTDTQYF. V usage is TRBV5-1 and J usage is TRBJ2-3, with 9 bases lining up with TRBD1. The length of the CDR3 is 14 residues. V was clipped by 5 bases and J by 3 bases; unmatched bases: 4. In germline, CDR1 is SGHRS, CDR2 YFSETQ.